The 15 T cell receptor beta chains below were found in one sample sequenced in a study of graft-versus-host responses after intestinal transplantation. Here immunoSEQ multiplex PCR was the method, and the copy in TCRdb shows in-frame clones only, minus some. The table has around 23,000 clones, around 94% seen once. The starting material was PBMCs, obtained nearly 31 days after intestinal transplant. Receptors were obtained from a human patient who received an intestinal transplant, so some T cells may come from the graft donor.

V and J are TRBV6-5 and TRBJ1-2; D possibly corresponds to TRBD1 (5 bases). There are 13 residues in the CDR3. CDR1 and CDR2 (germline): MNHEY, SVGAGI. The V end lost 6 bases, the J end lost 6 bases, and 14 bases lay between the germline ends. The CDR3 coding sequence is TGTGCCAGCAGCCCTACAGGAAGCAATGGCTACACCTTC. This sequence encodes CASSPTGSNGYTF.

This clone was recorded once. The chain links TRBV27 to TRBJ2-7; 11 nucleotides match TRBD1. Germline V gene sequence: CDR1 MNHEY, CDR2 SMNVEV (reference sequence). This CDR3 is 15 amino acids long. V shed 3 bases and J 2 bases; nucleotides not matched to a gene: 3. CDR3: CASSLGTGGAYEQYF. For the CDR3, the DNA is TGTGCCAGCAGTTTGGGGACAGGGGGGGCCTACGAGCAGTACTTC.

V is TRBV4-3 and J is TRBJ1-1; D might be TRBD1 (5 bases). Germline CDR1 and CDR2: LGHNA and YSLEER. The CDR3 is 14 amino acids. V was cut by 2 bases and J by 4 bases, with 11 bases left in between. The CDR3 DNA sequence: TGCGCCAGCAGCCAACAGGGACGAGGCACTGAAGCTTTCTTT. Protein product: CASSQQGRGTEAFF.

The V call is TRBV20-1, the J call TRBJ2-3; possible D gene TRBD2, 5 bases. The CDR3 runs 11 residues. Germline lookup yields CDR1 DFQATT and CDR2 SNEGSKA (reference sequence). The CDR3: CSLSGTDTQYF. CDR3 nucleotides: TGCAGCCTTTCGGGAACAGATACGCAGTATTTT.

CDR3: CASSESRGSNTEAFF. CDR3 nucleotide sequence: TGTGCCAGCAGTGAATCTCGGGGAAGCAACACTGAAGCTTTCTTT. The chain links TRBV2 to TRBJ1-1; unclear D gene. V lost 2 bases to trimming and J lost 2 bases, with 12 bases between them. The CDR3 length is 15 residues. The germline gives CDR1 SNHLY, CDR2 FYNNEI. The full variable domain, rest sourced from reference TRBV2 and TRBJ1-1, is EPEVTQTPSHQVTQMGQEVILRCVPISNHLYFYWYRQILGQKVEFLVSFYNNEISEKSEIFDDQFSVERPDGSNFTLKIRSTKLEDSAMYFCASSESRGSNTEAFFGQGTRLTVV.

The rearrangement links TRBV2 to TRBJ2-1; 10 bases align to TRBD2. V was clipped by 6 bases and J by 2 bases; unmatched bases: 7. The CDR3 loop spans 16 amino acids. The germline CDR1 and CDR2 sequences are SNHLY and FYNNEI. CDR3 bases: TGTGCCAGCAGGAGCCAAAGCGGGAGGGCCTACAATGAGCAGTTCTTC. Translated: CASRSQSGRAYNEQFF. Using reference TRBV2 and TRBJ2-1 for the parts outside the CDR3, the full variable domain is EPEVTQTPSHQVTQMGQEVILRCVPISNHLYFYWYRQILGQKVEFLVSFYNNEISEKSEIFDDQFSVERPDGSNFTLKIRSTKLEDSAMYFCASRSQSGRAYNEQFFGPGTRLTVL.

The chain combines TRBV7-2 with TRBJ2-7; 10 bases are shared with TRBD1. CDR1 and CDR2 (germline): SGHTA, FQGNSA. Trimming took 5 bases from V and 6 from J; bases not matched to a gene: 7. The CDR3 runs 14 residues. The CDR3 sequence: CASSQRGDRGEQYF. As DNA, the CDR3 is TGTGCCAGCAGCCAGCGTGGGGACAGGGGCGAGCAGTACTTC.

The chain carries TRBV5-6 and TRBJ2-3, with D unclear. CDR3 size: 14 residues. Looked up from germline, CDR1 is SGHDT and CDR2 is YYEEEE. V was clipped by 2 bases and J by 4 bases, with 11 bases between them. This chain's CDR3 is CASSFGSRPDTQYF. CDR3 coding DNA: TGTGCCAGCAGCTTCGGGTCCCGCCCAGATACGCAGTATTTT. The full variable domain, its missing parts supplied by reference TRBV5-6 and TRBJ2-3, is DAGVTQSPTHLIKTRGQQVTLRCSPKSGHDTVSWYQQALGQGPQFIFQYYEEEERQRGNFPDRFSGHQFPNYSSELNVNALLLGDSALYLCASSFGSRPDTQYFGPGTRLTVL.

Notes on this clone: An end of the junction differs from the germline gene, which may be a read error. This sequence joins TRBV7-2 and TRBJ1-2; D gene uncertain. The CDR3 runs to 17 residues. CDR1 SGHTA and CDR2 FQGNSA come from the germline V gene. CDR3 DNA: TGTGCCAGCGGCTTAGAGGCTATTGCGGGGATTAACTATGGCTACACCTTC. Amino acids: CASGLEAIAGINYGYTF.

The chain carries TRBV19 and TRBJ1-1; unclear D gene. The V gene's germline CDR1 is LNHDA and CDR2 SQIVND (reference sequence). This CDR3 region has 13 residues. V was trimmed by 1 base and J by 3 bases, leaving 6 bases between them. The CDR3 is CASSIVADTEAFF. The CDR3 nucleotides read TGTGCCAGTAGTATAGTGGCGGACACTGAAGCTTTCTTT.

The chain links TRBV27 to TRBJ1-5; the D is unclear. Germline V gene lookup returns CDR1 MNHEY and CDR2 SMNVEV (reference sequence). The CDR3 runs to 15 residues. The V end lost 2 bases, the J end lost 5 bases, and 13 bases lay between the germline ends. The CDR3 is CASSLSGYGDQPQHF. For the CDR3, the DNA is TGTGCCAGCAGTTTAAGTGGGTATGGTGATCAGCCCCAGCATTTT.

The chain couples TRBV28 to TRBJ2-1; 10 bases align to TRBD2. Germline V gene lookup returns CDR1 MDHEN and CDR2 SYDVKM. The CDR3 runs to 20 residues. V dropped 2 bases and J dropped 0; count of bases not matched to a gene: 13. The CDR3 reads CASSLGGRLAGPTSYNEQFF. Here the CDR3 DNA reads TGTGCCAGCAGTTTAGGTGGACGACTAGCGGGTCCCACCTCCTACAATGAGCAGTTCTTC.

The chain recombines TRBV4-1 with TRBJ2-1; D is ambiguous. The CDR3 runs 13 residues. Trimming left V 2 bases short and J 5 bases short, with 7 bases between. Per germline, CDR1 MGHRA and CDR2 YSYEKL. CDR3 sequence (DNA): TGCGCCAGCAGCCAATACCCGAACAATGAGCAGTTCTTC. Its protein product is CASSQYPNNEQFF.

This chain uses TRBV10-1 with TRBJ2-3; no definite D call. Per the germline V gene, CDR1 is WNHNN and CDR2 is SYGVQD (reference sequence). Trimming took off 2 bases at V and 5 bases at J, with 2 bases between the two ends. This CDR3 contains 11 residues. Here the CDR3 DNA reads TGCGCCAGCAGTGAGCGAGATACGCAGTATTTT. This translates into CASSERDTQYF.

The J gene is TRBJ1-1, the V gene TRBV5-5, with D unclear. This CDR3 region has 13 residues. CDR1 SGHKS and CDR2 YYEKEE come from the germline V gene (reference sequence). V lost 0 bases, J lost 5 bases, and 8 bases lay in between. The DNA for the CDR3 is TGTGCCAGCAGCTTGGCGAGGGTAACTGAAGCTTTCTTT. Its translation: CASSLARVTEAFF.